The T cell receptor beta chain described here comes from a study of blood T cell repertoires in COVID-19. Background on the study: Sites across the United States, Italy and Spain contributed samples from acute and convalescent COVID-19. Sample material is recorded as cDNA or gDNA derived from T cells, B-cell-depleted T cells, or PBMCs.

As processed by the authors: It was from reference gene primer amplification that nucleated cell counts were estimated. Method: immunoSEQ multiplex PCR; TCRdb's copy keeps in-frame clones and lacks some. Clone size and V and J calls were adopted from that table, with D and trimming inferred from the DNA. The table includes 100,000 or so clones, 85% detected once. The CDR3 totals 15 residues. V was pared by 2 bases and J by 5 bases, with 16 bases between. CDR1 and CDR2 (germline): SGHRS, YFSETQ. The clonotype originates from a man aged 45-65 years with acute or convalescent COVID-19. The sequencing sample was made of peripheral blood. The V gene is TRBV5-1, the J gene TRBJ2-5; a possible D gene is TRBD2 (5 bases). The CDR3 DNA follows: TGCGCCAGCAGCTTTTTCGGGAACTCGGGCGAGACCCAGTACTTC. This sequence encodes CASSFFGNSGETQYF. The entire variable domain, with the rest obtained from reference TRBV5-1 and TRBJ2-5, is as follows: KAGVTQTPRYLIKTRGQQVTLSCSPISGHRSVSWYQQTPGQGLQFLFEYFSETQRNKGNFPGRFSGRQFSNSRSEMNVSTLELGDSALYLCASSFFGNSGETQYFGPGTRLLVL.